Listed below are T cell receptor beta chains from one sample, sequenced in a study of T cell repertoires in cytomegalovirus infection. These receptors' targets are unknown. TCRdb fed the reads into MiXCR, producing one record per CDR3 protein. Found here are around 100,000 distinct CDR3 sequences, around 40% of them singletons; the top ten hold around 74%. The specimen was CD8+ T cells from cultured PBMCs, collected from culture after CMV antigen stimulation. These receptors all come from a human donor in good health (CMV status not recorded). Some clones in this sample may be carry-over from other donors' samples. The CDR3 runs from the conserved cysteine through the conserved F or W. A D gene is named only where the DNA matches it firmly. The listing skips clone size in some rows; elsewhere it reads once, few, many or a size class.

abundance,d_gene,j_gene,v_gene,CDR3aa,CDR3nt
NA,NA,TRBJ2-3,TRBV28,CASGLKVDTQYF,TGTGCCAGCGGTTTAAAAGTTGATACGCAGTATTTT
NA,NA,TRBJ1-1,TRBV27,CASSWDGTVTEAFF,TGTGCCAGCAGCTGGGACGGGACGGTCACTGAAGCTTTCTTT
NA,NA,TRBJ1-1,TRBV2,CASWGGTEAFF,TGTGCCAGCTGGGGGGGCACTGAAGCTTTCTTT
few,TRBD1,TRBJ1-1,TRBV19,CASTIQGFMNTEAFF,TGTGCCAGTACCATACAGGGGTTCATGAACACTGAAGCTTTCTTT
NA,NA,TRBJ1-1,TRBV5-3,CASSLDRTEAFF,TGTGCCAGCAGTTTGGACCGGACTGAAGCTTTCTTT
NA,NA,TRBJ2-1,TRBV4-1,CASSQLNYNEQFF,TGCGCCAGCAGCCAGCTCAATTACAATGAGCAGTTCTTC
few,NA,TRBJ2-3,TRBV5-1,CASSSGSGTDTQYF,TGCGCCAGCAGCTCGGGGTCCGGTACAGATACGCAGTATTTT
NA,NA,TRBJ2-3,TRBV2,CATRRVTDTQYF,TGTGCCACCAGGAGGGTCACAGATACGCAGTATTTT
once,TRBD2,TRBJ2-7,TRBV27,CAIGAERGFYEQYF,TGTGCCATCGGGGCGGAGCGGGGGTTTTACGAGCAGTACTTC
few,TRBD2,TRBJ2-4,TRBV27,CASSLGGYNIQYF,TGTGCCAGCAGTTTGGGGGGGTACAACATTCAGTACTTC
few,NA,TRBJ2-7,TRBV11-2,CASSSPGTGESEQYF,TGTGCCAGCAGCTCCCCCGGGACCGGGGAGTCCGAGCAGTACTTC
many,TRBD1,TRBJ2-7,TRBV2,CASSDFRDSSYEQYF,TGTGCCAGCAGTGATTTCCGGGACAGCTCCTACGAGCAGTACTTC
NA,NA,TRBJ2-1,TRBV20-1,CSARKAWGPDNEQFF,TGCAGTGCTAGAAAGGCCTGGGGACCCGACAATGAGCAGTTCTTC
NA,NA,TRBJ2-7,TRBV7-8,CASSLYGTYEQYF,TGTGCCAGCAGCTTATATGGAACCTACGAGCAGTACTTC
few,NA,TRBJ2-1,TRBV19,CASDSRVSSYNEQFF,TGTGCCAGTGATTCAAGGGTAAGCTCCTACAATGAGCAGTTCTTC
NA,TRBD1,TRBJ2-7,TRBV4-1,CASSPGTGIVQQYF,TGCGCCAGCAGCCCCGGGACAGGGATTGTCCAGCAGTACTTC
NA,TRBD2,TRBJ2-3,TRBV7-9,CASSPAGGPIRSTDTQYF,TGTGCCAGCAGCCCCGCGGGGGGGCCTATCCGTAGCACAGATACGCAGTATTTT
once,TRBD1,TRBJ2-5,TRBV20-1,CSASQWDSQETQYF,TGCAGTGCTAGCCAGTGGGACAGTCAAGAGACCCAGTACTTC
NA,NA,TRBJ2-7,TRBV7-2,CASSSYRVPLYEQYF,TGTGCCAGCAGCTCATACAGGGTTCCTCTTTACGAGCAGTACTTC
once,NA,TRBJ2-3,TRBV23-1,CASSQSLDTQYF,TGCGCCAGCAGTCAATCCTTAGATACGCAGTATTTT
NA,TRBD2,TRBJ2-5,TRBV7-9,CASSLGPSGPQETQYF,TGTGCCAGCAGCTTAGGGCCTAGCGGGCCCCAAGAGACCCAGTACTTC
few,TRBD1,TRBJ1-1,TRBV6-1,CASSEGTGLNTEAFF,TGTGCCAGCAGTGAAGGGACAGGACTGAACACTGAAGCTTTCTTT
NA,TRBD1,TRBJ1-1,TRBV12-3/TRBV12-4,CASSWTGTTEAFF,TGTGCCAGCAGTTGGACAGGGACCACTGAAGCTTTCTTT
NA,NA,TRBJ2-1,TRBV10-3,CAISESRQASYNEQFF,TGTGCCATCAGTGAGTCGCGGCAGGCATCCTACAATGAGCAGTTCTTC
once,TRBD2,TRBJ2-1,TRBV7-3,CASSSTSGASYNEQFF,TGTGCCAGCAGTTCGACTAGCGGGGCTTCCTACAATGAGCAGTTCTTC
few,NA,TRBJ2-3,TRBV7-9,CASSLALGGSDTQYF,TGTGCCAGCAGCTTAGCGCTAGGTGGCTCCGATACGCAGTATTTT
many,NA,TRBJ2-1,TRBV6-1,CASSEMLGTTRTNEQFF,TGTGCCAGCAGTGAAATGTTGGGGACCACGAGGACCAATGAGCAGTTCTTC
many,NA,TRBJ1-1,TRBV7-6,CASSPSAGFTEAFF,TGTGCCAGCAGCCCAAGTGCAGGGTTCACTGAAGCTTTCTTT
NA,NA,TRBJ2-7,TRBV10-3,CAISEEASYEQYF,TGTGCCATCAGTGAAGAGGCCTCCTACGAGCAGTACTTC
NA,NA,TRBJ1-4,TRBV27,CASSPGTTRREKLFF,TGTGCCAGCAGCCCTGGGACCACCCGCAGGGAAAAACTGTTTTTT
NA,NA,TRBJ1-2,TRBV27,CASSFSPTNYGYTF,TGTGCCAGCAGTTTTTCACCTACTAACTATGGCTACACCTTC
few,TRBD1,TRBJ2-2,TRBV7-3,CASSNRDRGQGELFF,TGTGCCAGCAGCAACCGGGACAGGGGACAAGGGGAGCTGTTTTTT
NA,NA,TRBJ2-5,TRBV28,CASRTRDRIIGAQYF,TGTGCCAGCAGAACCCGGGACCGTATTATTGGGGCCCAGTACTTC
many,NA,TRBJ2-1,TRBV20-1,CSASKNEQFF,TGCAGTGCTAGTAAAAATGAGCAGTTCTTC
NA,TRBD2,TRBJ2-1,TRBV19,CASSPFGLAIYNEQFF,TGTGCCAGTAGCCCGTTTGGACTAGCGATATACAATGAGCAGTTCTTC
many,NA,TRBJ2-5,TRBV15,CATSSRRQETQYF,TGTGCCACCAGCAGTCGGCGGCAAGAGACCCAGTACTTC
NA,TRBD2,TRBJ2-1,TRBV7-2,CASSFGLAGGEQFF,TGTGCCAGCAGCTTCGGACTAGCGGGAGGTGAGCAGTTCTTC
few,NA,TRBJ1-2,TRBV7-9,CASSFSSNYGYTF,TGTGCCAGCAGCTTTTCTAGTAACTATGGCTACACCTTC
few,NA,TRBJ2-7,TRBV5-6,CASRDEGVPYEQYF,TGTGCCAGCCGGGACGAAGGAGTCCCTTACGAGCAGTACTTC
few,NA,TRBJ2-6,TRBV2,CASTWDGLSGANVLTF,TGTGCCAGCACTTGGGACGGACTCTCTGGGGCCAACGTCCTGACTTTC
NA,TRBD2,TRBJ2-1,TRBV7-9,CASSLGLAGFHEQFF,TGTGCCAGCAGCTTAGGGCTAGCGGGGTTCCATGAGCAGTTCTTC
few,NA,TRBJ2-5,TRBV2,CASSPSRGAQETQYF,TGTGCCAGCAGTCCCAGCCGGGGGGCTCAAGAGACCCAGTACTTC
once,NA,TRBJ1-1,TRBV11-1,CASSLRRSGNTEAFF,TGTGCCAGCAGCTTACGGAGGTCAGGGAACACTGAAGCTTTCTTT